Listed here is a single T cell receptor (beta chain). No cognate antigen has been identified for it. No base quality information exists; no much larger clone differs at one position. The germline V gene specifies SGHVS as CDR1 and FNYEAQ as CDR2. V and J are trimmed by 5 bases and 5 bases, and the gene matches miss 9 bases of the junction. The CDR3, from cysteine to phenylalanine, totals 15 residues. The DNA shown is the 45-base CDR3, in frame from base 1. The source of the sample is a study of T-cell memory formation after mild COVID-19 (dated by TCRdb to 2020 to 2023). Study-level background: Most TCR sequence clusters were specific to one of the two donors. T-cell clones expanding and contracting after mild COVID-19 in two donors were tracked by longitudinal TCRalpha and TCRbeta repertoire sequencing. The cohort comprised two young, previously healthy adult volunteers, one female and one male.

Points the paper makes about the study in general: SARS-CoV-2 specificity of the second-wave clones peaking on day 37 was not confirmed. Clones that contracted from day 15 to 85 showed balanced CD4/CD8 phenotypes, whereas a second wave of clones that expanded from day 15 to 37 leaned towards CD4+. Contracting CD4+ clones turned up mainly in the CM and EM memory subsets, whereas EMRA was where CD8+ clones were enriched. Only two mild cases were covered in the study, and larger cohorts including severe cases with pre-infection samples were considered necessary. Some responding clones were detected in pre-infection memory, suggesting pre-existing cross-reactive memory T cells joined the SARS-CoV-2 response.

Ficoll-Paque density gradient centrifugation was used to isolate PBMCs. TCRdb names Illumina NovaSeq 6000 as the instrument used. TCRalpha and TCRbeta cDNA libraries were built by 5'RACE with constant-segment primers, adding sample barcodes and unique molecular identifiers. Trizol reagent was used to extract RNA from every sample. The libraries were amplified in two PCR steps, and the second step added a second sample barcode and Illumina TruSeq adapters. The libraries were sequenced on an Illumina NovaSeq using 2 x 150 bp paired-end reads. Per the original workflow: Demultiplexing of reads and collapsing into UMI-guided consensus sequences were performed with migec v1.2.7. Using mixcr v2.1.11, the UMI consensuses were aligned to TRA and TRB V and J templates and assembled into clonotypes. Expanded or contracted clonotypes were those called significant by both edgeR and NoisET, with noise models trained on biological replicates. For edgeR calls, the cutoffs were a false discovery rate-adjusted p below 0.01 and a log2 fold-change threshold of 1. As an exploratory analysis of dynamics, max-normalized trajectories of the 1000 most abundant clonotypes were examined with PCA combined with hierarchical clustering. Separately sequenced CD4+ and CD8+ repertoires were used to assign the CD4 or CD8 phenotype of responding clones. The raw public data were reprocessed by TCRdb itself: fastp quality trimming at Q25, MiXCR clonotype calling, in-frame beta chains only. Each CDR3 protein gets just one entry, which takes the most common genes and DNA from the rows behind it. Here the V and J calls rest on TCRdb's processing, not on the authors' analysis. This sample lists approximately 190,000 distinct CDR3 sequences; around 20% were detected once. In total, the top ten clones hold roughly 2.4% of the sample.

This receptor was identified in an adult woman who had mild COVID-19 (a few samples of this study predate the infection). The sample titles of this study are shuffled in the database, so cell type and time point are left out; the donor was told from shared clones. The sequencing sample was made of PBMCs or a T cell subset sorted from them (not recorded which). The chain was built from TRBV7-6 and TRBJ2-5; TRBD1 matches 9 bases in the middle. The CDR3 corresponds to CASSIRPGTGETQYF. The nucleotide sequence reads as follows: TGTGCCAGCAGCATCCGACCCGGGACAGGGGAGACCCAGTACTTC.